The next 26 T cell receptor beta chains were all read from a single sample in a study of T cells after yellow fever vaccination. MiXCR, run by TCRdb on the 5' RACE reads, gives a single entry per CDR3 protein. Of some 600,000 distinct CDR3 sequences listed, approximately 13% are singletons. The source material was PBMCs, sampled on the day of the yellow fever booster vaccination. The receptors derive from a man aged 25-45 years who received the YFV17D yellow fever vaccine.

This clonotype has a handful of counts. This rearrangement joins TRBV5-1 to TRBJ2-5, with TRBD2 identical over 14 bases. V trimming: 4 bases; J trimming: 3 bases; junction bases outside the gene matches: 11. CDR1 is SGHRS, CDR2 YFSETQ, per germline. This CDR3 spans 18 amino acids. The CDR3 sequence: CASSPVPGLAGAKETQYF. The CDR3 DNA reads as TGCGCCAGCAGCCCTGTCCCGGGACTAGCGGGAGCTAAAGAGACCCAGTACTTC.

This clonotype was counted a few times. The rearrangement uses TRBV20-1 and TRBJ2-1; 12 bases align to TRBD2. CDR3 length equals 17 residues. Trimming took 4 bases from V and 2 from J; bases not matched to a gene: 9. CDR1 is DFQATT and CDR2 is SNEGSKA in the germline V gene (reference sequence). The CDR3 nucleotides are TGCAGTGCTAATAGTCTAGGACTAGCGGGAACCTACAATGAGCAGTTCTTC. As protein: CSANSLGLAGTYNEQFF.

This clonotype came up a few times. The chain joins TRBV7-3 to TRBJ2-3; D is possibly TRBD1 (6 bases). CDR1 and CDR2 (germline): SGHTA, FQGTGA. The ends were cut back, 1 base at V and 2 bases at J, with 7 bases in the middle. The CDR3 runs 14 residues. The CDR3 sequence: CASSLMGATDTQYF. The CDR3 nucleotides read TGTGCCAGCAGCTTAATGGGGGCCACAGATACGCAGTATTTT. The whole variable domain, filled in from reference TRBV7-3 and TRBJ2-3, reads GAGVSQTPSNKVTEKGKYVELRCDPISGHTALYWYRQSLGQGPEFLIYFQGTGAADDSGLPNDRFFAVRPEGSVSTLKIQRTERGDSAVYLCASSLMGATDTQYFGPGTRLTVL.

The J gene is TRBJ2-7, the V gene TRBV6-1; possible D gene TRBD2, 6 bases. The CDR3 runs 14 residues. Trimming pared 6 bases from V and 2 bases from J, leaving 14 bases between. In germline, CDR1 is MNHNS, CDR2 SASEGT. Here the CDR3 reads CASRLTSTTYEQYF. DNA of the CDR3: TGTGCCAGCAGACTCACTAGCACCACCTACGAGCAGTACTTC.

The chain carries TRBV6-5 and TRBJ1-1; D ambiguous. CDR3 length equals 14 residues. Per germline, CDR1 MNHEY and CDR2 SVGAGI. Trimming left V 0 bases short and J 6 bases short, with 11 bases between. The CDR3 loop is CASSYSEALAEAFF. In DNA form, the CDR3 reads TGTGCCAGCAGTTACTCCGAGGCCCTTGCTGAAGCTTTCTTT.

This clonotype occurred a few times. The chain carries TRBV6-1 and TRBJ2-5, with D unclear. Germline CDR1 is MNHNS and CDR2 is SASEGT. Trimming cost V 2 bases and J 1 base, with 11 bases left between them. The length of the CDR3 is 15 residues. CDR3 sequence (DNA): TGTGCCAGCAGTGAACCCTTAGAATTCCAAGAGACCCAGTACTTC. This translates into CASSEPLEFQETQYF.

In DNA form, the CDR3 reads TGCGCCAGCAGCTTAGGCGGATCGGGCTACTACGAGCAGTACTTC. This codes for CASSLGGSGYYEQYF. The rearrangement uses TRBV5-1 and TRBJ2-7; D is unclear. In germline, CDR1 is SGHRS, CDR2 YFSETQ. This CDR3 comprises 15 residues. Trimming cost V 2 bases and J 3 bases, with 15 bases left between them.

The chain links TRBV4-3 to TRBJ1-6, with D hard to call. The CDR3 is 15 amino acids. The germline gives CDR1 LGHNA, CDR2 YSLEER. V was trimmed by 0 bases and J by 9 bases, leaving 12 bases between them. CDR3 DNA sequence: TGCGCCAGCAGCCAAGAGGGTGGAGGTGCTTCACCCCTCCACTTT. The encoded protein is CASSQEGGGASPLHF.

This clonotype was counted a few times. The gene calls are TRBV5-1 and TRBJ2-6; 9 bases are shared with TRBD1. The germline CDR1 and CDR2 sequences are SGHRS and YFSETQ. Unmatched junction bases numbered 5, after V lost 4 bases and J lost 0 bases. CDR3 length equals 17 residues. The CDR3 spells CASSHRGQDSGANVLTF. DNA of the CDR3: TGCGCCAGCAGCCACAGGGGGCAGGACTCTGGGGCCAACGTCCTGACTTTC.

This clonotype was recorded at least ten times. V usage is TRBV7-8 and J usage is TRBJ2-7; 13 bases agree with TRBD2. This CDR3 spans 17 amino acids. CDR1 and CDR2 (germline): SGHVS, FQNEAQ. J lost 2 bases, V lost 4 bases, and 8 bases had no gene match. CDR3: CASSSPGLAGTAYEQYF. The DNA for the CDR3 is TGTGCCAGCAGCTCCCCGGGACTAGCGGGAACCGCCTACGAGCAGTACTTC.

This clonotype was found many times. This sequence joins TRBV15 and TRBJ2-5, with a possible D match to TRBD2 (5 bases). V lost 0 bases, J lost 2 bases, and 13 bases lay in between. CDR3 length: 16 amino acids. CDR1 and CDR2 from the germline V gene are LNHNV and YYDKDF (reference sequence). CDR3 amino acids: CATSRDPRGWQETQYF. The CDR3 nucleotides read TGTGCCACCAGCAGAGACCCCCGGGGATGGCAAGAGACCCAGTACTTC.

CDR3 coding DNA: TGTGCCTGGAGCCGTGGGACAGGAAGGGTTATGGGCAATCAGCCCCAGCATTTT. The encoded protein is CAWSRGTGRVMGNQPQHF. The chain couples TRBV30 to TRBJ1-5; 8 bases line up with TRBD1. J was trimmed by 2 bases and V by 3 bases; bases with no gene match: 15. The CDR3 extends over 18 amino acids. CDR1 is GTSNPN and CDR2 is SVGIG in the germline V gene (reference sequence).

The chain joins TRBV5-6 to TRBJ1-5; weak D call: TRBD1 (5 bases). Trimming stripped 2 bases from V and 4 bases from J, with 10 bases between. Germline CDR1 and CDR2: SGHDT and YYEEEE. This CDR3 spans 14 amino acids. The CDR3 spells CASSFRQMNQPQHF. CDR3 DNA: TGTGCCAGCAGCTTTCGACAGATGAATCAGCCCCAGCATTTT.

The chain uses TRBV7-9 and TRBJ2-2; D uncertain. This CDR3 comprises 14 residues. V was pared by 11 bases and J by 2 bases, with 15 bases between. Germline values: CDR1 SEHNR, CDR2 FQNEAQ (reference sequence). CDR3 sequence reads: CAVMRLINTGELFF. The CDR3 nucleotides are TGTGCCGTCATGAGACTGATTAACACCGGGGAGCTGTTTTTT.

This clonotype was counted a few times. The J gene is TRBJ2-3, the V gene TRBV5-1; D remains ambiguous. Germline-derived CDR1 and CDR2 are SGHRS and YFSETQ. The CDR3 length is 14 residues. Trimming removed 5 bases from V and 0 bases from J, with 10 bases in between. CDR3 loop: CASRSDGSTDTQYF. The CDR3 DNA is TGCGCCAGCAGGTCCGACGGGAGCACAGATACGCAGTATTTT.

CDR3 residues: CASSPRENSPLHF. The CDR3 DNA reads TGTGCCAGCAGCCCTAGGGAAAATTCACCCCTCCACTTT. The chain couples TRBV21-1 to TRBJ1-6. TRBV21-1 is a pseudogene segment. CDR3 length: 13 residues.

V and J are TRBV7-9 and TRBJ2-1; 8 bases fit TRBD1. This CDR3 is 15 amino acids long. The trim removed 5 bases at V and 4 bases at J, leaving 7 bases unmatched. Germline V gene sequence: CDR1 SEHNR, CDR2 FQNEAQ (reference sequence). Here the CDR3 reads CASSPQGARYNEQFF. DNA for the CDR3: TGTGCCAGCAGCCCCCAGGGGGCGCGATACAATGAGCAGTTCTTC.

This clonotype showed up many times. V gene TRBV12-3 or TRBV12-4 combines with J gene TRBJ2-2; D unclear. V lost 3 bases and J 6 bases, leaving 8 bases between the germline ends. The CDR3 covers 13 residues. The CDR3 region is CASSLDRAGELFF. CDR3 nucleotides: TGTGCCAGCAGTTTGGACCGGGCCGGGGAGCTGTTTTTT.

Only a few counts were recorded for this clonotype. The rearrangement joins TRBV12-5 to TRBJ2-2, with D uncertain. Germline V CDR1 and CDR2: LGHNT, FRNRAP. The CDR3 covers 15 residues. Trimming took 7 bases from V and 5 from J, leaving 17 bases between them. CDR3 coding DNA: TGTGCTAGTGCAAGCCCCCCAAGAGTGACCGGGGAGCTGTTTTTT. This gives the protein CASASPPRVTGELFF. The variable domain in full, with the rest retrieved from reference TRBV12-5 and TRBJ2-2, is DARVTQTPRHKVTEMGQEVTMRCQPILGHNTVFWYRQTMMQGLELLAYFRNRAPLDDSGMPKDRFSAEMPDATLATLKIQPSEPRDSAVYFCASASPPRVTGELFFGEGSRLTVL.

This clonotype was found a few times. The chain is built from TRBV7-2 and TRBJ2-5; D might be TRBD1 (6 bases). Trimming shortened V by 3 bases and J by 4 bases, and 12 bases separated the two germline ends. The CDR3 runs to 14 residues. The germline V gene has CDR1 SGHTA and CDR2 FQGNSA. CDR3 coding DNA: TGTGCCAGCAGCTTTGGACAGATGGGAGAGACCCAGTACTTC. Encoded protein: CASSFGQMGETQYF.

The chain carries TRBV18 and TRBJ1-5, with 8 bases identical to TRBD1. The V segment lost 3 bases and the J segment 7 bases; nucleotides outside the gene matches: 8. Germline CDR1 KGHSH, CDR2 LQKENI. The CDR3 sequence is 15 residues long. This chain's CDR3 is CASSPSGQGSQPQHF. DNA of the CDR3: TGTGCCAGCTCACCTTCAGGACAGGGAAGCCAGCCCCAGCATTTT. Filled out from reference TRBV18 and TRBJ1-5, the complete variable domain reads NAGVMQNPRHLVRRRGQEARLRCSPMKGHSHVYWYRQLPEEGLKFMVYLQKENIIDESGMPKERFSAEFPKEGPSILRIQQVVRGDSAAYFCASSPSGQGSQPQHFGDGTRLSIL.

The rearrangement uses TRBV6-2 or TRBV6-3 and TRBJ1-2; D might be TRBD1 (6 bases). The ends were cut back, 2 bases at V and 4 bases at J, with 11 bases in the middle. Germline V gives CDR1 MNHEY, CDR2 SVGEGT. CDR3 size: 14 residues. CDR3 in DNA: TGTGCCAGCAGTTACCCCGGAGGGGGCTATGGCTACACCTTC. This translates into CASSYPGGGYGYTF.

This clonotype came up a few times. The rearrangement joins TRBV15 to TRBJ2-5; tentative D call: TRBD1 (6 bases). CDR3 size: 17 residues. From germline, CDR1 is LNHNV and CDR2 YYDKDF (reference sequence). V was trimmed by 5 bases and J by 1 base, leaving 20 bases between them. In nucleotides, the CDR3 is TGTGCCACCAGCGCCCCAAGGGTCAGGGGCCCCCAAGAGACCCAGTACTTC. Translated: CATSAPRVRGPQETQYF.

The rearrangement uses TRBV6-5 and TRBJ2-7; no firm D call. Trimming took 7 bases from V and 2 from J, leaving 12 bases between them. This CDR3 contains 13 residues. The germline V gene has CDR1 MNHEY and CDR2 SVGAGI. CDR3 DNA: TGTGCCAGCATTCTCGGCCGAGCCTACGAGCAGTACTTC. Residues: CASILGRAYEQYF.

This sequence joins TRBV7-9 and TRBJ2-3; 12 bases agree with TRBD1. V dropped 3 bases and J dropped 1; count of bases not matched to a gene: 2. CDR1 and CDR2 from the germline V gene are SEHNR and FQNEAQ (reference sequence). This CDR3 region has 16 residues. The CDR3 coding sequence is TGTGCCAGCAGCTTCGGGACAGGGGGCGGCACAGATACGCAGTATTTT. The encoded protein is CASSFGTGGGTDTQYF. The complete variable domain, with remaining parts taken from reference TRBV7-9 and TRBJ2-3, reads DTGVSQNPRHKITKRGQNVTFRCDPISEHNRLYWYRQTLGQGPEFLTYFQNEAQLEKSRLLSDRFSAERPKGSFSTLEIQRTEQGDSAMYLCASSFGTGGGTDTQYFGPGTRLTVL.

This clonotype was seen a handful of times. The rearrangement uses TRBV4-3 and TRBJ2-2; TRBD1 is a possible D gene (5 bases). There are 18 residues in the CDR3. The germline V gene has CDR1 LGHNA and CDR2 YSLEER. Trimming removed 0 bases from V and 5 bases from J, with 19 bases in between. The CDR3 nucleotides read TGCGCCAGCAGCCAAGAAATAGCTCTCACAGGCTTTACCGGGGAGCTGTTTTTT. Translating gives CASSQEIALTGFTGELFF.